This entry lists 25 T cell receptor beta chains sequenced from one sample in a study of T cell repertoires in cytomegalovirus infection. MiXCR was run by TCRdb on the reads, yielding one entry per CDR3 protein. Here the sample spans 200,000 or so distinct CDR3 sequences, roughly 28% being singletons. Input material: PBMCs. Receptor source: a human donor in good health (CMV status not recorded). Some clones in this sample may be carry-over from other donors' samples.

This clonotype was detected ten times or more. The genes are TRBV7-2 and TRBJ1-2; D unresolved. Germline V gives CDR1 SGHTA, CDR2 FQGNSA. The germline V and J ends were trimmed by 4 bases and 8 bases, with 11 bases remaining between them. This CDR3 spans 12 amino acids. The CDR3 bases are TGTGCCAGCAGCTCCCGGACGGGGGGCTACACCTTC. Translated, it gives CASSSRTGGYTF.

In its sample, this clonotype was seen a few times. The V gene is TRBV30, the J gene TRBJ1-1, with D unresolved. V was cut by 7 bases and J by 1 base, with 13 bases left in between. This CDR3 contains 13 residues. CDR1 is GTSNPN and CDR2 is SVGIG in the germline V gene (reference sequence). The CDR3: CASGTGWNTEAFF. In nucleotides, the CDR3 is TGTGCCTCTGGCACGGGATGGAACACTGAAGCTTTCTTT.

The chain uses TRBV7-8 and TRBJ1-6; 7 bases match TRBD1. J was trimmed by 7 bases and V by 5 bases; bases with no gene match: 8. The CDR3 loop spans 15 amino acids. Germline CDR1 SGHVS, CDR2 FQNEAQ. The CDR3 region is CASSITGVGNSPLHF. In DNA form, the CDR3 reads TGTGCCAGCAGCATCACAGGGGTAGGGAATTCACCCCTCCACTTT.

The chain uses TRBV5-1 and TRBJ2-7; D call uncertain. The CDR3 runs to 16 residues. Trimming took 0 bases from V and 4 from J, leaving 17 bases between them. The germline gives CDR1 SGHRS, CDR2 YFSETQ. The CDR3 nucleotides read TGCGCCAGCAGCTTGGATCTCAGGCCGAGCGAATACGAGCAGTACTTC. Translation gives CASSLDLRPSEYEQYF. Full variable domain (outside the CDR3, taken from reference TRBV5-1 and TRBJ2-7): KAGVTQTPRYLIKTRGQQVTLSCSPISGHRSVSWYQQTPGQGLQFLFEYFSETQRNKGNFPGRFSGRQFSNSRSEMNVSTLELGDSALYLCASSLDLRPSEYEQYFGPGTRLTVT.

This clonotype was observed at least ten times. The CDR3, as DNA: TGTGCCAGCAGCTTTATTAACTATGGCTACACCTTC. Translated: CASSFINYGYTF. The J gene is TRBJ1-2, the V gene TRBV7-2; no firm D call. This CDR3 has 12 residues. V lost 3 bases and J lost 1, with 3 bases in between. Looked up from germline, CDR1 is SGHTA and CDR2 is FQGNSA.

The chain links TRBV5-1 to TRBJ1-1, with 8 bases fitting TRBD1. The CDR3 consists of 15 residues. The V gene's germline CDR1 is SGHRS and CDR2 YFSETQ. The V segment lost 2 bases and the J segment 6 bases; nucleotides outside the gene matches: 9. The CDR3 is CASSFTGGADPEAFF. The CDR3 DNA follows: TGCGCCAGCAGCTTTACAGGGGGAGCTGATCCTGAAGCTTTCTTT.

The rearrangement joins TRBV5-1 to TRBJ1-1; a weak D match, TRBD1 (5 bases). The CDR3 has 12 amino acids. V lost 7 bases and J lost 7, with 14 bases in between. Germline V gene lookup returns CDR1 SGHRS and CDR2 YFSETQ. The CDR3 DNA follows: TGCGCCAGCGGCCGGGGGGAAGGTGAAGCTTTCTTT. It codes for CASGRGEGEAFF.

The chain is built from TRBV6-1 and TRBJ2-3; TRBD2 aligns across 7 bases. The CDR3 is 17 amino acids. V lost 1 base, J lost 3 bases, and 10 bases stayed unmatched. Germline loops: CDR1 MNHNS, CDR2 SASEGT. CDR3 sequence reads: CASSEVFLGGETDTQYF. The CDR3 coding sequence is TGTGCCAGCAGTGAAGTGTTCCTGGGAGGGGAGACAGATACGCAGTATTTT.

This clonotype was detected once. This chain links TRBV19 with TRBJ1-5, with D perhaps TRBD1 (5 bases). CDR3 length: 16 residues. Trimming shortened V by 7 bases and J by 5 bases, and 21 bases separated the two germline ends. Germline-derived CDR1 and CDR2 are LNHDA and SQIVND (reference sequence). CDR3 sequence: CASTQWGRLVYQPQHF. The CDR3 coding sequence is TGTGCCAGTACACAATGGGGGAGATTGGTGTATCAGCCCCAGCATTTT.

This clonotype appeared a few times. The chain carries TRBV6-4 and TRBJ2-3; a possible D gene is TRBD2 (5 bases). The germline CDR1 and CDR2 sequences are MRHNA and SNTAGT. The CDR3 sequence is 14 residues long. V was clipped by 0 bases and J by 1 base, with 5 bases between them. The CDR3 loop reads CASSDSGGTDTQYF. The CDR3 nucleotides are TGTGCCAGCAGTGACTCGGGAGGCACAGATACGCAGTATTTT.

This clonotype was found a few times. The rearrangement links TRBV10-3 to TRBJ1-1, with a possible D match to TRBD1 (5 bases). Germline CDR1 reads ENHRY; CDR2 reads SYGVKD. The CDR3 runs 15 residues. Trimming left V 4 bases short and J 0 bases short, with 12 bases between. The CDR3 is CAISGRGSMNTEAFF. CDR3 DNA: TGTGCCATCAGTGGCCGGGGCAGTATGAACACTGAAGCTTTCTTT.

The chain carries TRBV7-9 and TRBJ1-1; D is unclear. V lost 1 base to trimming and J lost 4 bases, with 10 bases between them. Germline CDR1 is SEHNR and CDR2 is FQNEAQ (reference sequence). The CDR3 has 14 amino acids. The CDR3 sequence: CASSLVMLVTEAFF. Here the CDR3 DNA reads TGTGCCAGCAGCTTAGTTATGCTGGTCACTGAAGCTTTCTTT.

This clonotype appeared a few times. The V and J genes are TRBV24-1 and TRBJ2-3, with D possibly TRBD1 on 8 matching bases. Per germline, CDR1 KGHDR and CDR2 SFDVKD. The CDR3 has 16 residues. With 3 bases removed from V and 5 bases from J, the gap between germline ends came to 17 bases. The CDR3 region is CATSDTGQGGIDTQYF. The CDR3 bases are TGTGCCACCAGTGATACCGGACAGGGAGGGATAGATACGCAGTATTTT.

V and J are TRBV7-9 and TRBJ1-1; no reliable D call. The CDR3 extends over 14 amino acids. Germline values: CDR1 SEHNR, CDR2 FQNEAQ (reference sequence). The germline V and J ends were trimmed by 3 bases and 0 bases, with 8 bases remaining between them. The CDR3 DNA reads TGTGCCAGCAGCTTTAAGTCGGTGAACACTGAAGCTTTCTTT. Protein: CASSFKSVNTEAFF.

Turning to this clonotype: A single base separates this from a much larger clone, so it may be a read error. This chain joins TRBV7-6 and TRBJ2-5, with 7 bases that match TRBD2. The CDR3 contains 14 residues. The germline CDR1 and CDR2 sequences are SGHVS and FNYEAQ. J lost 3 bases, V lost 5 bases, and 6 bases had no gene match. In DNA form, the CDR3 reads TGTGCCAGCAGCCAGGGACTAAAAGAAGAGACCCAGTACTTC. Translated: CASSQGLKEETQYF.

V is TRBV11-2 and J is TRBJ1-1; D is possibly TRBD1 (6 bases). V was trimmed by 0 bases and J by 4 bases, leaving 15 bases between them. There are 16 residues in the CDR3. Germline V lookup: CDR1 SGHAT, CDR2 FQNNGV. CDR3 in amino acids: CASSLDHRGSGTEAFF. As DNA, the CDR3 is TGTGCCAGCAGCTTAGATCATAGGGGGTCGGGCACTGAAGCTTTCTTT. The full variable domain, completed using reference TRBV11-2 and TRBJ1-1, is EAGVAQSPRYKIIEKRQSVAFWCNPISGHATLYWYQQILGQGPKLLIQFQNNGVVDDSQLPKDRFSAERLKGVDSTLKIQPAKLEDSAVYLCASSLDHRGSGTEAFFGQGTRLTVV.

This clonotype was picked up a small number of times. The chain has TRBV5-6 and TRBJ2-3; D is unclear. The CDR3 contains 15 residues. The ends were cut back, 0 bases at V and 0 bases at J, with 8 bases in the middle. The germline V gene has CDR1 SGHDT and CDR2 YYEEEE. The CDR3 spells CASSLGRFSTDTQYF. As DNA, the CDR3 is TGTGCCAGCAGCTTGGGACGGTTCAGCACAGATACGCAGTATTTT.

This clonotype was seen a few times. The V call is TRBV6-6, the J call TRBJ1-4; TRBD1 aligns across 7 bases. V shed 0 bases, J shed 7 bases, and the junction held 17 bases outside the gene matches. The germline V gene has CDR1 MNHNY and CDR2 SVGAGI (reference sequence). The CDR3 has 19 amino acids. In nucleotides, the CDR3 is TGTGCCAGCAGTTACTCCGTCGACCCCGGGGCAGGGGGAGGTGAAAAACTGTTTTTT. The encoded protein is CASSYSVDPGAGGGEKLFF.

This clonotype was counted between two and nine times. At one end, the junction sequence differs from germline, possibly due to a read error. The CDR3 bases are TGTGCCAGCAGCTTTTCTCTTTTTCTCACCGGGACGGACTTT. Translated, it gives CASSFSLFLTGTDF. This chain connects TRBV11-2 to TRBJ1-1; D is perhaps TRBD1 (5 bases). The CDR3 sequence is 14 residues long. Germline loops: CDR1 SGHAT, CDR2 FQNNGV.

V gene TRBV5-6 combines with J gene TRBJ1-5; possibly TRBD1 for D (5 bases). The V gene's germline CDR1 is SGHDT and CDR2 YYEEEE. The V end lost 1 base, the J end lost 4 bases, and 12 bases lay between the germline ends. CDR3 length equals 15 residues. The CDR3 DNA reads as TGTGCCAGCAGCTTGTGGTGGGGCGCGAATCAGCCCCAGCATTTT. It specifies CASSLWWGANQPQHF.

The CDR3 DNA follows: TGCAGCGTTGGAGGGACGGAAGACAATCAGCCCCAGCATTTT. It specifies CSVGGTEDNQPQHF. V usage is TRBV29-1 and J usage is TRBJ1-5; TRBD1 is a possible D gene (5 bases). Per the germline V gene, CDR1 is SQVTM and CDR2 is ANQGSEA. Trimming took 4 bases from V and 3 from J, leaving 13 bases between them. This CDR3 comprises 14 residues.

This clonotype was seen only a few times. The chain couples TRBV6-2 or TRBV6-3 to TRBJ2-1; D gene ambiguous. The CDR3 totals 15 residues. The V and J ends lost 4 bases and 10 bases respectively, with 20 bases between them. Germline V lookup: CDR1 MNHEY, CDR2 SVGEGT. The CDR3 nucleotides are TGTGCCAGCAGTTTTGGATTTGGGGAATTAGGCGAGCAGTTCTTC. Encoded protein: CASSFGFGELGEQFF.

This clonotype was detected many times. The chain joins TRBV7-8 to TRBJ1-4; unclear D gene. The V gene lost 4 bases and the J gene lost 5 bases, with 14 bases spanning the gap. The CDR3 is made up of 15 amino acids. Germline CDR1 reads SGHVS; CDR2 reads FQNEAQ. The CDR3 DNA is TGTGCCAGCAGCTCGCGTGTGAGATCAAATGAAAAACTGTTTTTT. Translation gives CASSSRVRSNEKLFF.

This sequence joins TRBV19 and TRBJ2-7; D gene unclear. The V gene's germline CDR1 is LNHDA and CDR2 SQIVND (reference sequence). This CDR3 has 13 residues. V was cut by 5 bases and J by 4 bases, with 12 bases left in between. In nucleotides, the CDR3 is TGTGCCAGTAGTCCGGTTGCCGGTTACGAGCAGTACTTC. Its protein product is CASSPVAGYEQYF.

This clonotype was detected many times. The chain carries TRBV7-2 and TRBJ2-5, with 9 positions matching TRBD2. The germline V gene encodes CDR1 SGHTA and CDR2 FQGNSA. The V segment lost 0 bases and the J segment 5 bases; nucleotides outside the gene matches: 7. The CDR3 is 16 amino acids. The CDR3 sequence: CASSLAQTSGRETQYF. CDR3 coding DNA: TGTGCCAGCAGCTTAGCGCAGACTAGCGGTCGGGAGACCCAGTACTTC.